The T cell receptor (beta chain) under discussion was sequenced for a study of shared T cell receptors in the human thymus. Sequencing used immunoSEQ multiplex PCR; TCRdb keeps in-frame clones, though not all of them. Among hundreds of thousands of clones listed, 88% were seen once. V shed 5 bases and J 3 bases; nucleotides not matched to a gene: 8. The CDR3 consists of 15 residues. Germline V gives CDR1 SGHTA, CDR2 FQGNSA. The sample was also linked to a second study, of human thymus T cells. That investigation notes: Infants, healthy and Finnish, who were having corrective surgery for congenital heart defects served as donors. Resections removed during corrective heart surgery provided the thymus tissue used. Thymic and blood repertoires seemed to show skewed V and J gene use. Related work showed strongly overlapping thymic repertoires across unrelated individuals.

The chain employs TRBV7-2 and TRBJ2-7; 9 bases agree with TRBD2. This TCR came from a boy under three years old with a congenital heart defect. Input material: thymocytes. This chain's CDR3 is CASSRGVAGVYEQYF. Here the CDR3 DNA reads TGTGCCAGCAGCCGTGGGGTAGCGGGAGTCTACGAGCAGTACTTC. The variable domain in full, with the rest retrieved from reference TRBV7-2 and TRBJ2-7, is GAGVSQSPSNKVTEKGKDVELRCDPISGHTALYWYRQSLGQGLEFLIYFQGNSAPDKSGLPSDRFSAERTGGSVSTLTIQRTQQEDSAVYLCASSRGVAGVYEQYFGPGTRLTVT.